This is a list of T cell receptor beta chains from one sample in a study of Ad26.COV2.S vaccination and SARS-CoV-2 variants. Here immunoSEQ multiplex PCR was the method, and the copy in TCRdb shows in-frame clones only, minus some. The table has 440,000 or so clones, 80% to 95% seen once. The sample here was peripheral blood, taken in a trial of Ad26.COV2.S vaccine versus placebo. The receptors originated from a person between 18 and 65 years old who received the Ad26.COV2.S COVID-19 vaccine or a placebo. The CDR3 runs from the conserved cysteine through the conserved F or W. The D gene is left open where the match is weak. Size is stated for part of the rows, as once, few or many counts, or as a class when the clone is expanded.

J | V | D | size | DNA | CDR3
TRBJ2-5 | TRBV7-9 | TRBD1 | few | TGTGCCAGCAGCTTAGGGACAGGGAAAGAGACCCAGTACTTC | CASSLGTGKETQYF
TRBJ2-7 | TRBV10-3 | . | . | TGTGCCATCAGTGCGACAGAAAACTACGAGCAGTACTTC | CAISATENYEQYF
TRBJ1-3 | TRBV29-1 | . | . | TGCAGCGCCGGACCCTCTGGAAACACCATATATTTT | CSAGPSGNTIYF
TRBJ1-2 | TRBV12-2 | . | . | TGTGCAAGTCGTAAAAGGGACTATGGCTACACCTTC | CASRKRDYGYTF
TRBJ1-3 | TRBV7-9 | TRBD1 | . | TGTGCCAGCACCCCGGACAGGGGGTCTGGAAACACCATATATTTT | CASTPDRGSGNTIYF
TRBJ2-7 | TRBV27 | . | . | TGTGCCAGCAGAGACTCCTACGAGCAGTACTTC | CASRDSYEQYF
TRBJ1-5 | TRBV7-2 | . | . | TGTGCCAGCAGCACACAGACCCGCTCTCAGCCCCAGCATTTT | CASSTQTRSQPQHF
TRBJ2-7 | TRBV2 | TRBD1 | . | TGTGCCAGCAGCCGCGACAGGGCCTACGAGCAGTACTTC | CASSRDRAYEQYF
TRBJ2-1 | TRBV10-3 | TRBD2 | . | TGTGCCATTCCTGGCGGACTAGCGGGTTCAAGCTCCTACAATGAGCAGTTCTTC | CAIPGGLAGSSSYNEQFF
TRBJ2-5 | TRBV3-1/TRBV3-2 | . | . | TGTGCCAGCAGCCTTCAAGAGACCCAGTACTTC | CASSLQETQYF
TRBJ2-1 | TRBV29-1 | TRBD2 | . | TGCAGCGTGAGGACTAGCGGGGTCTACAATGAGCAGTTCTTC | CSVRTSGVYNEQFF
TRBJ1-6 | TRBV12-3/TRBV12-4 | . | . | TGTGCCAGCAGTTTGGGCCTAAATTCACCCCTCCACTTT | CASSLGLNSPLHF
TRBJ1-2 | TRBV29-1 | . | . | TGCAGCGCTCAGGGTACCTCTGGCTACACCTTC | CSAQGTSGYTF
TRBJ1-2 | TRBV7-6 | . | few | TGTGCCAGCAGCTTCGGGGAGGGCTATGGCTACACCTTC | CASSFGEGYGYTF
TRBJ2-7 | TRBV7-9 | TRBD1 | . | TGTGCCAGCAGCTTATCGGCAGGGGGTTTCTACGAGCAGTACTTC | CASSLSAGGFYEQYF
TRBJ1-5 | TRBV7-8 | TRBD1 | once | TGTGCCAGCAGCTGGACAGGGCAGAACCAGCCCCAGCATTTT | CASSWTGQNQPQHF
TRBJ2-7 | TRBV7-2 | . | . | TGTGCCAGCAGCGGAACAGGTAGAAGCTACGAGCAGTACTTC | CASSGTGRSYEQYF
TRBJ2-5 | TRBV7-2 | TRBD2 | . | TGTGCCAGCAGCGCCGGGCGGGGGGTACAAGAGACCCAGTACTTC | CASSAGRGVQETQYF
TRBJ1-1 | TRBV7-2 | . | . | TGTGCCAGCAGCTTAGACCGGAAATCGAACACTGAAGCTTTCTTT | CASSLDRKSNTEAFF
TRBJ2-1 | TRBV2 | . | . | TGTGCCAGCAGTGAAAGGAGGGCAGCTCCGGGTGAGCAGTTCTTC | CASSERRAAPGEQFF
TRBJ1-1 | TRBV7-6 | . | . | TGTGCCAGCAGCATCGAAGTGAACACTGAAGCTTTCTTT | CASSIEVNTEAFF
TRBJ2-7 | TRBV28 | . | . | TGTGCCAGCAGTCCGCGACTAGTTCTCAGGTACGAGCAGTACTTC | CASSPRLVLRYEQYF
TRBJ2-7 | TRBV7-2 | . | once | TGTGCCAGCAGCTTCATTTTTCCACCCCAGGGATACGAGCAGTACTTC | CASSFIFPPQGYEQYF
TRBJ2-1 | TRBV5-1 | . | . | TGCGCCAGCAGCTTGGGATCTATGGGGGTGGATGAGCAGTTCTTC | CASSLGSMGVDEQFF
TRBJ2-5 | TRBV24-1 | TRBD2 | . | TGTGCCACCAGTGATTTTTCCTACGCGGGAGAGAGATTACAAGAGACCCAGTACTTC | CATSDFSYAGERLQETQYF
TRBJ2-7 | TRBV7-6 | TRBD2 | . | TGTGCCAGCAGCCCCCGCGGGGGCTACGAGCAGTACTTC | CASSPRGGYEQYF
TRBJ2-1 | TRBV28 | TRBD2 | . | TGTGCCAGCAGTTTAGGGGGGGGACTAGCGAAGGATGAGCAGTTCTTC | CASSLGGGLAKDEQFF
TRBJ2-1 | TRBV7-2 | TRBD2 | . | TGTGCCAGCAGCTCCCTCGGGACTAGCGGGAGCCGGGAGTTCTTC | CASSSLGTSGSREFF
TRBJ1-1 | TRBV29-1 | . | . | TGCAGCGTCGGACCTGTTTTTGGCACTGAAGCTTTCTTT | CSVGPVFGTEAFF
TRBJ1-5 | TRBV2 | . | . | TGTGCCAGCAGTTTTCGACAGCCCCAGCCCCAGCATTTT | CASSFRQPQPQHF
TRBJ2-7 | TRBV28 | . | . | TGTGCCAGCAAACTAGTCGACGAGCAGTACTTC | CASKLVDEQYF
TRBJ1-6 | TRBV28 | . | . | TGTGCCAGCAGTGCCCACAGGGACCGTGGGAATTCACCCCTCCACTTT | CASSAHRDRGNSPLHF